Listed here are 12 T cell receptor beta chains from one sample, sequenced in a study of PD-L1 blockade in urothelial cancer. The time point denotes: peripheral blood 6 weeks after treatment start. Libraries were prepared by immunoSEQ multiplex PCR; TCRdb keeps only in-frame clonotypes and omits some of them. The repertoire holds around 100,000 clones, with around 90% as singletons. This specimen was PBMCs, taken around atezolizumab (anti-PD-L1) treatment. Receptors were obtained from a man in his fifties or sixties with urothelial cancer.

V is TRBV2 and J is TRBJ2-1; TRBD2 aligns across 14 bases. The CDR3 runs 16 residues. Trimming took 5 bases from V and 2 from J; bases not matched to a gene: 2. Germline V lookup: CDR1 SNHLY, CDR2 FYNNEI. The CDR3 DNA reads TGTGCCAGCAGTTGGACTAGCGGGGGGCCCTACAATGAGCAGTTCTTC. It codes for CASSWTSGGPYNEQFF.

The rearrangement links TRBV5-1 to TRBJ2-1; D possibly corresponds to TRBD1 (5 bases). This CDR3 region has 17 residues. Germline V gene lookup returns CDR1 SGHRS and CDR2 YFSETQ. Trimming stripped 0 bases from V and 0 bases from J, with 13 bases between. The CDR3 sequence: CASSLDGAGSSYNEQFF. CDR3 bases: TGCGCCAGCAGCTTGGATGGGGCAGGAAGCTCCTACAATGAGCAGTTCTTC.

The chain combines TRBV30 with TRBJ2-5, with TRBD1 as a possible D gene (6 bases). CDR3 size: 17 residues. CDR1 GTSNPN and CDR2 SVGIG come from the germline V gene (reference sequence). Trimming took 3 bases from V and 5 from J, leaving 25 bases between them. CDR3 in amino acids: CAWRTFSGTETGETQYF. DNA of the CDR3: TGTGCCTGGAGGACCTTCTCCGGGACGGAAACAGGGGAGACCCAGTACTTC.

The chain uses TRBV5-4 and TRBJ2-1, with a possible D match to TRBD2 (6 bases). The CDR3 length is 15 residues. Germline V CDR1 and CDR2: SGHNT, YYREEE (reference sequence). The V and J ends lost 1 base and 4 bases respectively, with 12 bases between them. The CDR3 DNA sequence: TGTGCCAGCAGCTTGTGGGGGGAGTTATACAATGAGCAGTTCTTC. Protein sequence: CASSLWGELYNEQFF.

This sequence joins TRBV28 and TRBJ2-7, with D perhaps matching TRBD1 (7 bases). Germline V gene lookup returns CDR1 MDHEN and CDR2 SYDVKM. The CDR3 covers 14 residues. Deletions cut 6 bases from V and 5 bases from J, with 17 bases between. DNA for the CDR3: TGTGCCAGCAGATGGTGGCGCAGGGGGGACGAGCAGTACTTC. Protein product: CASRWWRRGDEQYF.

The count of this clone is one. CDR3 loop: CASSLVGQHTGELFF. The CDR3 bases are TGTGCCAGCAGCTTAGTAGGACAGCACACCGGGGAGCTGTTTTTT. This sequence joins TRBV7-2 and TRBJ2-2, with a possible D match to TRBD1 (6 bases). Germline assignment: CDR1 SGHTA and CDR2 FQGNSA. CDR3 size: 15 residues. Trimming took 1 base from V and 3 from J, leaving 9 bases between them.

The gene calls are TRBV28 and TRBJ2-5; the match to TRBD2 covers 8 bases. Germline V gene sequence: CDR1 MDHEN, CDR2 SYDVKM. The V gene end was trimmed by 8 bases and the J gene end by 0 bases; junction bases not matched to a gene: 8. The CDR3 length is 15 residues. Here the CDR3 reads CASQGRGGYQETQYF. As DNA, the CDR3 is TGTGCCAGCCAAGGCCGGGGGGGGTACCAAGAGACCCAGTACTTC. Full variable domain (remainder filled in from reference TRBV28 and TRBJ2-5): DVKVTQSSRYLVKRTGEKVFLECVQDMDHENMFWYRQDPGLGLRLIYFSYDVKMKEKGDIPEGYSVSREKKERFSLILESASTNQTSMYLCASQGRGGYQETQYFGPGTRLLVL.

The rearrangement joins TRBV19 to TRBJ2-3; 9 nucleotides agree with TRBD2. This CDR3 has 16 residues. V trimming: 4 bases; J trimming: 4 bases; junction bases outside the gene matches: 9. CDR1 and CDR2 (germline): LNHDA, SQIVND (reference sequence). DNA for the CDR3: TGTGCCAGTAGTACCCTGGCGGGAGGGAGTCCAGATACGCAGTATTTT. Protein product: CASSTLAGGSPDTQYF.

This clone has only one observation. Here the CDR3 reads CASRQGNTGELFF. CDR3 nucleotides: TGCGCCAGCCGACAGGGTAACACCGGGGAGCTGTTTTTT. The chain recombines TRBV10-1 with TRBJ2-2, with 7 bases aligning to TRBD1. J was trimmed by 2 bases and V by 8 bases; bases with no gene match: 2. The CDR3 runs 13 residues. Germline CDR1 reads WNHNN; CDR2 reads SYGVQD (reference sequence).

A few counts support this clone. The genes are TRBV2 and TRBJ2-7; TRBD1 is a possible D gene (6 bases). Trimming removed 2 bases from V and 4 bases from J, with 18 bases in between. There are 16 residues in the CDR3. Germline V gene lookup returns CDR1 SNHLY and CDR2 FYNNEI. The CDR3 DNA is TGTGCCAGCAGTGAATCATACTTAACAGGGCTGTACGAGCAGTACTTC. It is translated as CASSESYLTGLYEQYF.

The CDR3 DNA sequence: TGTGCCAGCTCCCCGGACGGAACCGGGAGTGGCTACACCTTC. Protein sequence: CASSPDGTGSGYTF. This sequence joins TRBV18 and TRBJ1-2, with D uncertain. Germline V CDR1 and CDR2: KGHSH, LQKENI. The V gene lost 6 bases and the J gene lost 7 bases, with 18 bases spanning the gap. The CDR3 extends over 14 amino acids.

A word on this clone: Its ends do not fully match the called genes, so a read error is possible. V is TRBV7-2 and J is TRBJ2-5; 10 nucleotides line up with TRBD2. CDR1 is SGHTA and CDR2 is FQGNSA in the germline V gene. The CDR3 is 16 amino acids. The CDR3 is CASSTGLAAAQGTQYF. CDR3 nucleotide sequence: TGTGCCAGCAGCACCGGACTAGCGGCGGCCCAAGGGACCCAGTACTTC.